The 5 T cell receptor beta chains in this list originate from one sample, sequenced in a study of monozygotic twins with cystic fibrosis (dated by TCRdb to about 2021). To prepare the library, the immunoSEQ multiplex PCR assay was applied. TCRdb retrieved this table from immuneACCESS and kept in-frame rearrangements only. Not all clones are present; in checked studies, unresolved V genes account for under half, and no reason is known for the remainder. The sample table holds roughly 15,000 clones, of which 90% to 95% were seen once. Of the sample, 8% to 9.5% falls within the top ten clones. What was sequenced was blood. The receptors stem from a girl aged 2 to 10 with cystic fibrosis.

The chain recombines TRBV12-5 with TRBJ2-1, with D unclear. This CDR3 region has 12 residues. Germline loops: CDR1 LGHNT, CDR2 FRNRAP. Between the trimmed V and J ends, which lost 0 bases and 5 bases, there was a span of 2 bases. CDR3 in DNA: TGTGCTAGTGGTTTGGTCAACAATGAGCAGTTCTTC. This encodes CASGLVNNEQFF. The full variable domain, with the rest looked up from reference TRBV12-5 and TRBJ2-1, is DARVTQTPRHKVTEMGQEVTMRCQPILGHNTVFWYRQTMMQGLELLAYFRNRAPLDDSGMPKDRFSAEMPDATLATLKIQPSEPRDSAVYFCASGLVNNEQFFGPGTRLTVL.

The V and J genes are TRBV10-3 and TRBJ2-3; a weak D match, TRBD1 (6 bases). Germline CDR1 ENHRY, CDR2 SYGVKD. This CDR3 is built from 12 residues. V shed 10 bases and J shed 2 bases, with 10 bases lying between them. The CDR3 loop is CATEGDTDTQYF. The CDR3 DNA reads as TGTGCCACCGAGGGGGACACAGATACGCAGTATTTT.

The chain carries TRBV5-5 and TRBJ2-5; maybe TRBD2 (5 bases). There are 16 residues in the CDR3. Germline V gene lookup returns CDR1 SGHKS and CDR2 YYEKEE (reference sequence). V was trimmed by 1 base and J by 5 bases, leaving 18 bases between them. The CDR3 protein is CASSLFVGNVPETQYF. CDR3 nucleotide sequence: TGTGCCAGCAGCTTGTTTGTCGGGAACGTACCGGAGACCCAGTACTTC.

This chain links TRBV7-9 with TRBJ1-1, with a tentative D call TRBD1 (5 bases). Between the trimmed V and J ends, which lost 2 bases and 0 bases, there was a span of 16 bases. The V gene's germline CDR1 is SEHNR and CDR2 FQNEAQ (reference sequence). The CDR3 consists of 17 residues. CDR3 amino acids: CASSLSRRTTMNTEAFF. The CDR3 DNA sequence: TGTGCCAGCAGCTTATCTCGGCGGACAACCATGAACACTGAAGCTTTCTTT.

Remarks on this clone: One end of the junction fails to match germline, which may point to a read error. The V call is TRBV28, the J call TRBJ1-2; perhaps TRBD1 as D (6 bases). The germline gives CDR1 MDHEN, CDR2 SYDVKM. The CDR3 totals 11 residues. The CDR3 is CAGGGQRREDF. The CDR3 DNA sequence: TGTGCCGGTGGTGGACAGCGACGGGAGGACTTC.